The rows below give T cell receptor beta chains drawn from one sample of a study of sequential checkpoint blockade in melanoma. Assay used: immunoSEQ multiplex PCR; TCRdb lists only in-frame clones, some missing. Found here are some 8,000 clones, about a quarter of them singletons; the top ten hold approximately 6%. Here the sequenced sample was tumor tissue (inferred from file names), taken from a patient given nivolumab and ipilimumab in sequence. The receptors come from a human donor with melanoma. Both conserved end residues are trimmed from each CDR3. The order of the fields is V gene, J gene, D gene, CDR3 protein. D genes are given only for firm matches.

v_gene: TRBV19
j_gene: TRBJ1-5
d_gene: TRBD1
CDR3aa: ASSIYGTGGFNQPQH

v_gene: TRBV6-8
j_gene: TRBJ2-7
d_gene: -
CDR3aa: ASSPEQGDLSYEQY

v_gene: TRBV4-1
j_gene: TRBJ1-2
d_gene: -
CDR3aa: ASSLQVGDWGYGYT

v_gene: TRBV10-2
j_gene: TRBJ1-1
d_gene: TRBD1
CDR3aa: ASSAARGLATEAF

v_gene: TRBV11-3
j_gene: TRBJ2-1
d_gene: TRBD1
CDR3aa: ASSVGTGAGNEQF

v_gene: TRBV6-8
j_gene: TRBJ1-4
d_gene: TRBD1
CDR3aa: ASSHRDRGAVGHGKLF

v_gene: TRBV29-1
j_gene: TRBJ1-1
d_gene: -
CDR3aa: SVEGWAQTSEAF

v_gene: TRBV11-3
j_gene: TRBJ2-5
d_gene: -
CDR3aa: ASSSPVAYQETQY

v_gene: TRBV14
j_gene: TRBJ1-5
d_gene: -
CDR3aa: ASSQAGVGQPQH

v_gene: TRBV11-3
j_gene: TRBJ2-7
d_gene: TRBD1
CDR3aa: ASSLPTGGLYEQY

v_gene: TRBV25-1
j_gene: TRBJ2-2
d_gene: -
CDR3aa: ASSEYRQGNTGELF

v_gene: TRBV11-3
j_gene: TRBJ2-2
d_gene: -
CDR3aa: ASSHFMRVGGTGELF

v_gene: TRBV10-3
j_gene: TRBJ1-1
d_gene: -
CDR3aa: AISESIPAEAF

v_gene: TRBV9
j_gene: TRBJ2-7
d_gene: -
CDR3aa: ASRETGSYEQY

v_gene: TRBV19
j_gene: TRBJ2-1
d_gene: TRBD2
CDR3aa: ASSYPGLVSYEQF

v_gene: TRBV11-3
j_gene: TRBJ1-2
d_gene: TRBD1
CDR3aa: ASSLGDRDYGYT

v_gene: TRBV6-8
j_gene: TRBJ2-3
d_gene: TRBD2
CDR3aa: ASSWSPGLAGGTDTQY

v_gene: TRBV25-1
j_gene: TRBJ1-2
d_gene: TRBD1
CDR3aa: ASSEYRGTGGGYGYT

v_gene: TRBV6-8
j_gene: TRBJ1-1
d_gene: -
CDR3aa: ASSAGTTGTNTEAF

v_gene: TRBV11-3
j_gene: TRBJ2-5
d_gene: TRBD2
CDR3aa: ASSRLAGFQETQY

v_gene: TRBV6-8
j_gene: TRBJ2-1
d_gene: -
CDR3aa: ASSYGHLEEQF

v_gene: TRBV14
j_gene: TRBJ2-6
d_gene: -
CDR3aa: ASSQDVWTDLLGANVLT

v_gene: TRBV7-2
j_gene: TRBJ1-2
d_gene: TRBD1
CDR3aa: ASSHGTGPLET

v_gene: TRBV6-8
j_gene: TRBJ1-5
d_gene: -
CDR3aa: ASSYLGGNQPQH

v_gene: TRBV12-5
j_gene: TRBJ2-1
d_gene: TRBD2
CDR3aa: ASFDAGGYNEQF

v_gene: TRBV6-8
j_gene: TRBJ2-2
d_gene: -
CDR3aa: ASSLQETGELF

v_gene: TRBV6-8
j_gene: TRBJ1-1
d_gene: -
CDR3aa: ASSYTPRGDRNTEAF